This is a list of T cell receptor beta chains from one sample in a study of monozygotic twins with inflammatory bowel disease. TCRdb re-called the 5' RACE reads and shows each CDR3 protein once, DNA omitted. The listing records 440,000 or so distinct CDR3 sequences. Source material: blood. The receptors were gathered from a human donor with ulcerative colitis or Crohn's disease, or a healthy co-twin of an affected twin (not recorded which). Both conserved end residues are part of each CDR3.

j_gene: TRBJ2-3
v_gene: TRBV20-1
CDR3aa: CSATVGLAGGHTDTQYF

j_gene: TRBJ1-5
v_gene: TRBV12-3/TRBV12-4
CDR3aa: CASSLTDSNQPQHF

j_gene: TRBJ2-5
v_gene: TRBV6-5
CDR3aa: CASSKRGRETQYF

j_gene: TRBJ2-2
v_gene: TRBV6-2/TRBV6-3
CDR3aa: CASILSGAANTGELFF

j_gene: TRBJ2-2
v_gene: TRBV5-4
CDR3aa: CASSEAGAANTGELFF

j_gene: TRBJ1-1
v_gene: TRBV20-1
CDR3aa: CSALRQNIMNTEAFF

j_gene: TRBJ2-1
v_gene: TRBV5-6
CDR3aa: CASSFRRLAGGWANEQFF

j_gene: TRBJ2-6
v_gene: TRBV6-1
CDR3aa: CASMPRRQILSGANVLTF

j_gene: TRBJ1-1
v_gene: TRBV3-1
CDR3aa: CASSHTTAAGENTEAFF

j_gene: TRBJ1-5
v_gene: TRBV3-1
CDR3aa: CASSRRGQPQHF

j_gene: TRBJ2-1
v_gene: TRBV10-3
CDR3aa: CAISALFPGEQFF

j_gene: TRBJ2-7
v_gene: TRBV6-1
CDR3aa: CASGFGVYEQYF

j_gene: TRBJ1-1
v_gene: TRBV27
CDR3aa: CASSLPGLQNTEAFF

j_gene: TRBJ2-2
v_gene: TRBV5-1
CDR3aa: CASSLVSLGELFF

j_gene: TRBJ2-5
v_gene: TRBV20-1
CDR3aa: CSATRWDSWYQETQYF

j_gene: TRBJ2-1
v_gene: TRBV5-1
CDR3aa: CASGGASSYNEQFF

j_gene: TRBJ2-1
v_gene: TRBV3-1
CDR3aa: CASSSRRNSYNEQFF

j_gene: TRBJ2-3
v_gene: TRBV27
CDR3aa: CASRGVDTDTQYF

j_gene: TRBJ2-7
v_gene: TRBV7-3
CDR3aa: CASSQGTLSTKQYF

j_gene: TRBJ2-5
v_gene: TRBV9
CDR3aa: CASSVGRGGETQYF

j_gene: TRBJ2-1
v_gene: TRBV11-1
CDR3aa: CASSPRLGLAGGGNEQFF

j_gene: TRBJ2-7
v_gene: TRBV4-1
CDR3aa: CASSQDRTYEQYF

j_gene: TRBJ1-5
v_gene: TRBV7-2
CDR3aa: CASSFEGNNQPQHF

j_gene: TRBJ1-5
v_gene: TRBV29-1
CDR3aa: CSVVSPDGAGQPQHF

j_gene: TRBJ1-2
v_gene: TRBV3-1
CDR3aa: CASSQRGEDYTF

j_gene: TRBJ2-1
v_gene: TRBV10-3
CDR3aa: CAIRGDQSYNEQFF

j_gene: TRBJ2-1
v_gene: TRBV10-1
CDR3aa: CASTKTGLAGGNEQFF